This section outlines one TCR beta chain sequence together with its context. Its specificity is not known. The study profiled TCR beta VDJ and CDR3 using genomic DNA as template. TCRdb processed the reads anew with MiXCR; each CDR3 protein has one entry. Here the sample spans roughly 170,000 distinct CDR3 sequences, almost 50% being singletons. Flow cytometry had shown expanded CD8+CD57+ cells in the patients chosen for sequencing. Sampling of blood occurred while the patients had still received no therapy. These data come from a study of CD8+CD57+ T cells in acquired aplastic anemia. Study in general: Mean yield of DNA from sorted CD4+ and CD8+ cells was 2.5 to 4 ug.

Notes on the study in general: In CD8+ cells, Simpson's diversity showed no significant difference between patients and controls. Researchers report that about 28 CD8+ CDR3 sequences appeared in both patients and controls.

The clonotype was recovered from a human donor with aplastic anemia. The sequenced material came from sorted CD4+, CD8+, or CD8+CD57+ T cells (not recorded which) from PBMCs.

CDR3 sequence (DNA): TGCGCCAGCAGTGAGTCGATGGGGACCTACGAGCAGTACTTC. Translating gives CASSESMGTYEQYF. The gene calls are TRBV10-1 and TRBJ2-7; D is ambiguous. Per germline, CDR1 WNHNN and CDR2 SYGVQD (reference sequence). The V end was cut by 0 bases, the J end by 2 bases, with 8 bases between. The CDR3 spans 14 residues.